This T cell receptor beta chain is from a study of identical twins. V was pared by 0 bases and J by 0 bases, with 12 bases between. The CDR3 is made up of 16 amino acids. Germline V lookup: CDR1 MNHNS, CDR2 SASEGT. Using its own MiXCR run on the 5' RACE reads, TCRdb lists one record per CDR3 protein. The sample carries just under 650,000 distinct CDR3 sequences, roughly 7.1% recorded once. The same sample was also studied in work on yellow fever vaccine responses in identical twins.

This clonotype originated in a woman younger than 35 in good health. The sample comprised PBMCs. This chain connects TRBV6-1 to TRBJ2-7, with D possibly TRBD1 on 5 matching bases. DNA of the CDR3: TGTGCCAGCAGTGAAGCTCCAGGGTCCCTCTCCTACGAGCAGTACGTC. This gives the protein CASSEAPGSLSYEQYV.